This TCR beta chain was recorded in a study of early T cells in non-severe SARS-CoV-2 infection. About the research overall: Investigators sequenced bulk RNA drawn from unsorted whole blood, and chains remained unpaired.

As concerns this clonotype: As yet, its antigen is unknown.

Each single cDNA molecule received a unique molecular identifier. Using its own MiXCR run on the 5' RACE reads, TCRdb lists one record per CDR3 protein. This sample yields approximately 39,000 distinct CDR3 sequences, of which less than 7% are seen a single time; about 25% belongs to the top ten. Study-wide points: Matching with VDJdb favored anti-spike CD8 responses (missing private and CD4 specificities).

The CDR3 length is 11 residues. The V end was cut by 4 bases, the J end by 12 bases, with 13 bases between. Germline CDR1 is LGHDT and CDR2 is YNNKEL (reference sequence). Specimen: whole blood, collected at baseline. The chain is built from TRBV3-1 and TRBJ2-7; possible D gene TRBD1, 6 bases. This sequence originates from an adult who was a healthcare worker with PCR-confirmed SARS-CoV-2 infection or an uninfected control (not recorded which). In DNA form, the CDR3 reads TGTGCCAGCAGCCTCGGACAGCTTAGGTACTTC. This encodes CASSLGQLRYF.